A single sample is the source of the 32 T cell receptor beta chains below, sequenced in a study of blood T cell repertoires in COVID-19. Clones were read by immunoSEQ multiplex PCR, and TCRdb kept only the in-frame ones, dropping some. The sample lists under 80,000 clones; 85% to 90% were seen once. The specimen was peripheral blood. These TCRs come from a man between 70 and 80 years old with active COVID-19.

This clone was counted a single time. V and J are TRBV10-1 and TRBJ2-7; 11 bases are a match to TRBD2. The CDR3 sequence is 16 residues long. Trimming at V came to 6 bases and at J to 0 bases, leaving 7 bases not matched to a gene. From germline, CDR1 is WNHNN and CDR2 SYGVQD (reference sequence). The DNA for the CDR3 is TGCGCCAGCAGCCTAGCGGGAGGCCGCTGCTCCTACGAGCAGTACTTC. This translates into CASSLAGGRCSYEQYF.

V gene TRBV5-1 combines with J gene TRBJ2-2; 9 bases map to TRBD2. CDR1 SGHRS and CDR2 YFSETQ come from the germline V gene. The CDR3 covers 15 residues. With 4 bases clipped from V and 2 bases from J, the junction kept 3 bases outside the gene matches. The CDR3 DNA reads as TGCGCCAGCAGCCCGACTAGCGGTAACACCGGGGAGCTGTTTTTT. Its translation is CASSPTSGNTGELFF.

This sequence joins TRBV19 and TRBJ2-7; TRBD2 matches 8 bases. Germline CDR1 is LNHDA and CDR2 is SQIVND (reference sequence). CDR3 size: 15 residues. V lost 1 base to trimming and J lost 5 bases; unmatched junction nucleotides: 7. The CDR3 DNA is TGTGCCAGTAGTATAGGGGGTAGCGGGATCGACGAGCAGTACTTC. As protein: CASSIGGSGIDEQYF.

A few counts support this clone. The genes are TRBV4-3 and TRBJ2-5; a possible D gene is TRBD1 (5 bases). Germline CDR1 and CDR2: LGHNA and YSLEER. The CDR3 totals 14 residues. The V gene lost 4 bases and the J gene lost 6 bases, with 15 bases spanning the gap. Written as DNA, the CDR3 is TGCGCCAGCAGCCCAAGTGCAGGGTCAAAGACCCAGTACTTC. Translated: CASSPSAGSKTQYF.

This chain connects TRBV18 to TRBJ1-1; D is unresolved. This CDR3 spans 12 amino acids. V dropped 4 bases and J dropped 2 bases, with 5 bases sitting between them. Looked up from germline, CDR1 is KGHSH and CDR2 is LQKENI. Here the CDR3 reads CASSLLNTEAFF. CDR3 nucleotide sequence: TGTGCCAGCTCACTCCTAAACACTGAAGCTTTCTTT.

The genes are TRBV15 and TRBJ2-3; D is uncertain. Germline-derived CDR1 and CDR2 are LNHNV and YYDKDF (reference sequence). The CDR3 sequence is 13 residues long. Trimming left V 3 bases short and J 5 bases short, with 9 bases between. The DNA of the CDR3 is TGTGCCACCAGCAGGAACTCAGGAGATACGCAGTATTTT. Translated: CATSRNSGDTQYF.

The chain combines TRBV5-1 with TRBJ1-1, with D perhaps TRBD1 (5 bases). The CDR3 runs 14 residues. Trimming left V 4 bases short and J 3 bases short, with 13 bases between. Germline V gene data show CDR1 as SGHRS and CDR2 as YFSETQ. The CDR3 loop is CASSPWGGDTEAFF. CDR3 DNA sequence: TGCGCCAGCAGCCCGTGGGGGGGGGACACTGAAGCTTTCTTT.

The chain joins TRBV7-8 to TRBJ2-5, with TRBD2 identical over 9 bases. V lost 2 bases to trimming and J lost 7 bases; unmatched junction nucleotides: 8. The CDR3 covers 15 residues. Germline CDR1 and CDR2: SGHVS and FQNEAQ. The CDR3 reads CASSLRREGPATQYF. The CDR3 DNA follows: TGTGCCAGCAGCTTACGGCGGGAGGGCCCCGCGACCCAGTACTTC. Filled out from reference TRBV7-8 and TRBJ2-5, the complete variable domain reads GAGVSQSPRYKVAKRGQDVALRCDPISGHVSLFWYQQALGQGPEFLTYFQNEAQLDKSGLPSDRFFAERPEGSVSTLKIQRTQQEDSAVYLCASSLRREGPATQYFGPGTRLLVL.

The V call is TRBV5-4, the J call TRBJ2-1; 8 bases map to TRBD1. This CDR3 spans 15 amino acids. V was clipped by 0 bases and J by 2 bases; unmatched bases: 1. Germline CDR1 reads SGHNT; CDR2 reads YYREEE (reference sequence). This CDR3 reads CASSLDRGAYNEQFF. In nucleotides, the CDR3 is TGTGCCAGCAGCTTGGACAGGGGGGCCTACAATGAGCAGTTCTTC.

The chain carries TRBV11-3 and TRBJ2-2, with 11 bases fitting TRBD2. Germline loops: CDR1 SGHNT, CDR2 YENEEA. V shed 5 bases, J shed 2 bases, and the junction held 7 bases outside the gene matches. This CDR3 has 17 residues. The chain's CDR3 is CASSVTGLAVNTGELFF. DNA of the CDR3: TGTGCCAGCAGCGTCACGGGACTAGCGGTAAACACCGGGGAGCTGTTTTTT.

The chain recombines TRBV23-1 with TRBJ2-4; D gene unclear. TRBV23-1 is filed as an ORF, its function uncertain. With 11 bases removed from V and 1 base from J, the gap between germline ends came to 24 bases. The CDR3 loop spans 17 amino acids. DNA for the CDR3: TGCGCCCCCCGGCACCCCTTAGCCCGGTGGGCCAAAAACATTCAGTACTTC. Protein: CAPRHPLARWAKNIQYF.

The rearrangement uses TRBV6-5 and TRBJ2-7, with 8 bases matching TRBD2. The CDR3 has 15 residues. Looked up from germline, CDR1 is MNHEY and CDR2 is SVGAGI. V lost 6 bases and J lost 3; bases outside the gene matches: 10. Here the CDR3 reads CASRGTSRLGYEQYF. In DNA form, the CDR3 reads TGTGCCAGCAGGGGGACTAGTCGCCTGGGCTACGAGCAGTACTTC.

The sample holds one count of this clone. The CDR3 loop is CASSLGDRVPGELFF. CDR3 in DNA: TGTGCCAGCAGCTTGGGGGACAGGGTCCCCGGGGAGCTGTTTTTT. V is TRBV5-5 and J is TRBJ2-2; 9 nucleotides line up with TRBD1. Losses at the gene ends were 0 bases for V and 6 bases for J; bases not matched to a gene: 3. The CDR3 consists of 15 residues. CDR1 is SGHKS, CDR2 YYEKEE, per germline (reference sequence).

This chain joins TRBV4-3 and TRBJ2-7; 10 nucleotides line up with TRBD1. Germline trimming cut 0 bases from V and 9 bases from J; bases unmatched to any gene: 5. This CDR3 spans 14 amino acids. Germline lookup yields CDR1 LGHNA and CDR2 YSLEER. The CDR3 reads CASSQEGGQGLQYF. DNA for the CDR3: TGCGCCAGCAGCCAAGAGGGGGGACAGGGGTTGCAGTACTTC.

The rearrangement links TRBV21-1 to TRBJ2-5; TRBD1 is the table's D call and was not checked against the DNA. TRBV21-1 constitutes a pseudogene. The CDR3 runs 14 residues. The CDR3 region has the DNA TGTGCCAGCAGCCTCCCGACCGTGCAGGGGACCCAGTACTTC. Encoded protein: CASSLPTVQGTQYF.

This clone was seen more than once but under ten times. The rearrangement joins TRBV7-8 to TRBJ2-5, with 7 nucleotides matching TRBD2. The germline V gene has CDR1 SGHVS and CDR2 FQNEAQ. This CDR3 is built from 15 residues. The junction had 5 bases not matched to a gene; V was cut back by 0 bases and J by 4 bases. The CDR3 loop reads CASSLAGGPPETQYF. CDR3 DNA: TGTGCCAGCAGCTTAGCGGGAGGGCCCCCAGAGACCCAGTACTTC.

V and J are TRBV5-4 and TRBJ2-4; D perhaps matches TRBD1 (6 bases). V was cut by 4 bases and J by 1 base, with 9 bases left in between. The CDR3 runs to 14 residues. Germline V lookup: CDR1 SGHNT, CDR2 YYREEE (reference sequence). Here the CDR3 DNA reads TGTGCCAGCAGCCCCGGACAGGCCAAAAACATTCAGTACTTC. Translated: CASSPGQAKNIQYF.

The rearrangement links TRBV23-1 to TRBJ2-2, with D possibly matching TRBD1 (6 bases). TRBV23-1 is assigned to the ORF class and has an uncertain function. This CDR3 region has 19 residues. With 0 bases removed from V and 0 bases from J, the gap between germline ends came to 17 bases. The CDR3 protein is CASSQSRFGDRSNTGELFF. CDR3 nucleotide sequence: TGCGCCAGCAGTCAATCCCGGTTCGGAGACAGGTCGAACACCGGGGAGCTGTTTTTT.

This chain uses TRBV10-1 with TRBJ1-1, with D perhaps matching TRBD1 (6 bases). This CDR3 is built from 15 residues. Germline CDR1 WNHNN, CDR2 SYGVQD (reference sequence). Trimming left V 0 bases short and J 3 bases short, with 11 bases between. DNA for the CDR3: TGCGCCAGCAGTGAGTCGGGGACATCTGACACTGAAGCTTTCTTT. Protein product: CASSESGTSDTEAFF.

The V gene is TRBV18, the J gene TRBJ1-6, with TRBD1 as a possible D gene (6 bases). CDR3 length equals 14 residues. The germline V and J ends were trimmed by 3 bases and 14 bases, with 17 bases remaining between them. In germline, CDR1 is KGHSH, CDR2 LQKENI. Written as DNA, the CDR3 is TGTGCCAGCTCACCCCTCCCGCCCAAGGGGGCCCTCCACTTT. It codes for CASSPLPPKGALHF.

This clone was seen a handful of times. The gene calls are TRBV19 and TRBJ1-3; 7 bases fit TRBD1. Germline CDR1 reads LNHDA; CDR2 reads SQIVND (reference sequence). CDR3 length: 15 residues. V lost 4 bases, J lost 2 bases, and 5 bases stayed unmatched. The CDR3 loop reads CASSTGDRAGNTIYF. The CDR3 DNA reads TGTGCCAGTAGTACGGGAGACAGGGCTGGAAACACCATATATTTT.

V is TRBV30 and J is TRBJ1-4, with 8 bases aligning to TRBD1. Unmatched junction bases numbered 8, after V lost 3 bases and J lost 5 bases. The CDR3 extends over 15 amino acids. In germline, CDR1 is GTSNPN, CDR2 SVGIG (reference sequence). CDR3 bases: TGTGCCTGGAGCACCCTGACAGGGGTGAATGAAAAACTGTTTTTT. It translates to CAWSTLTGVNEKLFF.

The chain is built from TRBV2 and TRBJ1-4, with a weak D call TRBD1 (5 bases). The CDR3 runs 13 residues. With 7 bases removed from V and 3 bases from J, the gap between germline ends came to 9 bases. CDR1 SNHLY and CDR2 FYNNEI come from the germline V gene. The CDR3 region is CASKTVPNEKLFF. CDR3 DNA: TGTGCCAGCAAGACAGTACCTAATGAAAAACTGTTTTTT.

V gene TRBV6-2 or TRBV6-3 combines with J gene TRBJ2-7; D perhaps matches TRBD1 (6 bases). This CDR3 contains 18 residues. Trimming cost V 0 bases and J 6 bases, with 24 bases left between them. The V gene's germline CDR1 is MNHEY and CDR2 SVGEGT. CDR3 sequence: CASSYSSRGVPVGSEQYF. The CDR3 DNA reads as TGTGCCAGCAGTTACTCGAGCAGGGGTGTGCCGGTGGGCTCCGAGCAGTACTTC.

The DNA of the CDR3 is TGTGCCAGCAGCCCGGGACTAGCGGGGCGGGGTGGCACCGGGGAGCTGTTTTTT. Amino acid sequence: CASSPGLAGRGGTGELFF. The gene calls are TRBV7-2 and TRBJ2-2; 13 bases are a match to TRBD2. Per the germline V gene, CDR1 is SGHTA and CDR2 is FQGNSA. The length of the CDR3 is 18 residues. V lost 5 bases and J lost 4; bases outside the gene matches: 10.

Only a few counts were recorded for this clone. The chain combines TRBV5-1 with TRBJ2-3, with D tentatively TRBD2 (5 bases). From germline, CDR1 is SGHRS and CDR2 YFSETQ. This CDR3 comprises 15 residues. Trimming took 3 bases from V and 6 from J, leaving 17 bases between them. The CDR3 bases are TGCGCCAGCAGCTCGGATGTGGGTTCGGGGGATACGCAGTATTTT. Residues: CASSSDVGSGDTQYF. The full variable domain, completed using reference TRBV5-1 and TRBJ2-3, is KAGVTQTPRYLIKTRGQQVTLSCSPISGHRSVSWYQQTPGQGLQFLFEYFSETQRNKGNFPGRFSGRQFSNSRSEMNVSTLELGDSALYLCASSSDVGSGDTQYFGPGTRLTVL.

The chain carries TRBV2 and TRBJ2-7; 7 positions agree with TRBD2. With V trimmed by 2 bases and J by 7 bases, 11 bases remained unmatched. Germline V gives CDR1 SNHLY, CDR2 FYNNEI. The length of the CDR3 is 15 residues. This CDR3 reads CASSEWGGSPREQYF. CDR3 coding DNA: TGTGCCAGCAGTGAATGGGGCGGGAGCCCTCGGGAGCAGTACTTC.

The chain joins TRBV19 to TRBJ2-1, with 9 bases aligning to TRBD1. The CDR3 is made up of 12 amino acids. The germline CDR1 and CDR2 sequences are LNHDA and SQIVND (reference sequence). V dropped 6 bases and J dropped 12; count of bases not matched to a gene: 6. DNA of the CDR3: TGTGCCAGTAGCCGGGACAGGGTGTGGCAGTTCTTC. Its protein is CASSRDRVWQFF.

This clone was observed once. The chain has TRBV28 and TRBJ1-1; D is perhaps TRBD1 (6 bases). V gave up 5 bases and J gave up 5 bases, with 18 bases separating them. The length of the CDR3 is 15 residues. The germline V gene has CDR1 MDHEN and CDR2 SYDVKM. The CDR3 DNA reads TGTGCCAGCAGTACTCCTGGGGGGGGCGATACTGAAGCTTTCTTT. This sequence encodes CASSTPGGGDTEAFF.

The rearrangement joins TRBV9 to TRBJ1-2; D gene uncertain. Germline-derived CDR1 and CDR2 are SGDLS and YYNGEE. This CDR3 has 12 residues. Trimming removed 5 bases from V and 2 bases from J, with 7 bases in between. The CDR3 DNA follows: TGTGCCAGCAGACCGGGAAACTATGGCTACACCTTC. This translates into CASRPGNYGYTF. Combining the CDR3 with reference TRBV9 and TRBJ1-2 gives the whole variable domain DSGVTQTPKHLITATGQRVTLRCSPRSGDLSVYWYQQSLDQGLQFLIQYYNGEERAKGNILERFSAQQFPDLHSELNLSSLELGDSALYFCASRPGNYGYTFGSGTRLTVV.

J is TRBJ2-7 and V is TRBV9; 8 bases are a match to TRBD2. The J segment lost 3 bases and the V segment lost 4 bases, leaving 3 bases of the junction unmatched. The CDR3 runs 13 residues. Germline V gene sequence: CDR1 SGDLS, CDR2 YYNGEE. The CDR3 DNA reads as TGTGCCAGCAGCCCGGGGGGGAACTACGAGCAGTACTTC. This sequence encodes CASSPGGNYEQYF.

The chain uses TRBV6-2 or TRBV6-3 and TRBJ2-5, with TRBD2 matching 9 bases. The CDR3 loop spans 14 amino acids. Looked up from germline, CDR1 is MNHEY and CDR2 is SVGEGT. V was clipped by 6 bases and J by 5 bases; unmatched bases: 7. In nucleotides, the CDR3 is TGTGCCAGCAGCCACGGGGCGGGAGGGGAGACCCAGTACTTC. It codes for CASSHGAGGETQYF.